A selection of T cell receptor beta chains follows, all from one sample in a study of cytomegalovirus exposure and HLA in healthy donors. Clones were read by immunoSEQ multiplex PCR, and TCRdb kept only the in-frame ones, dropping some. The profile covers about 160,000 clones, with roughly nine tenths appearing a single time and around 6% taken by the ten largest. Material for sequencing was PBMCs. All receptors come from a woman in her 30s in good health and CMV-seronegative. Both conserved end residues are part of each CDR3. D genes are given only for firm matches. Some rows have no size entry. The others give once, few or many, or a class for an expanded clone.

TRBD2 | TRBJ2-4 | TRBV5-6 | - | CASSWRLLAGVENIQYF | TGTGCCAGCAGCTGGCGGCTTCTAGCGGGAGTAGAAAACATTCAGTACTTC
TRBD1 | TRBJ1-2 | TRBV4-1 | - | CASSPGTANNYGYTF | TGCGCCAGCAGCCCCGGGACAGCGAATAACTATGGCTACACCTTC
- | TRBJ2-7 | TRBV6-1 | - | CASSESGSSVVQYF | TGTGCCAGCAGTGAAAGCGGTAGCTCTGTGGTGCAGTACTTC
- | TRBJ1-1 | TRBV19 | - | CASSIVGTQNTEAFF | TGTGCCAGTAGTATCGTCGGGACCCAGAACACTGAAGCTTTCTTT
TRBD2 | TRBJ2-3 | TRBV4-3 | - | CASSQLPAGSGSDTQYF | TGCGCCAGCAGCCAACTACCAGCGGGGAGCGGGAGTGATACGCAGTATTTT
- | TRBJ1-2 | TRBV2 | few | CASSEGGVDYGYTF | TGTGCCAGCAGTGAAGGGGGAGTTGACTATGGCTACACCTTC
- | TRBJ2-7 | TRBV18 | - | CASSPIQTSYEQYF | TGTGCCAGCTCACCAATACAGACGTCCTACGAGCAGTACTTC
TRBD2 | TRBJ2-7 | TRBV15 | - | CATAGTSGIYYEQYF | TGTGCCACCGCCGGGACTAGCGGGATTTACTACGAGCAGTACTTC
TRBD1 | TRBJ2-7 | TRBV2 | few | CAVQGPWDEQYF | TGTGCCGTACAGGGGCCCTGGGACGAGCAGTACTTC
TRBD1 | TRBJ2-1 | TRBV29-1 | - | CSLEKTGGSYNEQFF | TGCAGCCTCGAAAAGACAGGGGGCTCCTACAATGAGCAGTTCTTC
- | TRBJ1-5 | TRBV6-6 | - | CASSYDQPQHF | TGTGCCAGCAGTTACGACCAGCCCCAGCATTTT
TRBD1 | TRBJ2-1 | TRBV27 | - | CASRRTGGRSYNEQFF | TGTGCCAGCAGGAGGACAGGGGGCCGCTCCTACAATGAGCAGTTCTTC
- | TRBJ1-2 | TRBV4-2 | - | CASSPGIYGYTF | TGTGCCAGCAGCCCTGGGATATATGGCTACACCTTC
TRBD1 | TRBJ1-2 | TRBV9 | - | CASSDQTGDSLGGYTF | TGTGCCAGCAGCGATCAGACAGGGGATAGTCTAGGTGGCTACACCTTC
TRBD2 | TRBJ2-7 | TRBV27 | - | CASSLSGTSGTYEQYF | TGTGCCAGCAGCCTTTCCGGGACTAGCGGGACTTACGAGCAGTACTTC
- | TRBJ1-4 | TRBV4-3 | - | CASSQDRGSNEKLFF | TGCGCCAGCAGCCAAGATCGGGGGTCTAATGAAAAACTGTTTTTT
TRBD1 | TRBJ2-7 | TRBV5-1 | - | CASSLYIGGRYEQYF | TGCGCCAGCAGCTTGTACATAGGGGGCAGGTACGAGCAGTACTTC
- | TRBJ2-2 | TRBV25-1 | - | CASSASGTHANTGELFF | TGTGCCAGCAGTGCCTCCGGGACACATGCGAACACCGGGGAGCTGTTTTTT
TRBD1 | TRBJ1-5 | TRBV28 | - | CASRENTGGTQPQHF | TGTGCCAGCAGAGAAAACACAGGGGGGACTCAGCCCCAGCATTTT
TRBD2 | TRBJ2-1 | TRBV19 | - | CASSLRAGVKYNEQFF | TGTGCCAGTAGTCTACGAGCGGGAGTTAAGTACAATGAGCAGTTCTTC
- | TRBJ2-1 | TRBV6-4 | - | CASSDSFRQAYNEQFF | TGTGCCAGCAGTGACTCATTCAGGCAGGCCTACAATGAGCAGTTCTTC
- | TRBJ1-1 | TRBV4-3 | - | CASSQEGAGNTEAFF | TGCGCCAGCAGCCAAGAGGGCGCCGGGAACACTGAAGCTTTCTTT
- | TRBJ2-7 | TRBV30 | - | CAWSVLGYEQYF | TGTGCCTGGAGTGTCTTGGGCTACGAGCAGTACTTC
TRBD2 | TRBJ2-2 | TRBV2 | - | CASRLPWASGNTGELFF | TGTGCCAGCAGATTGCCCTGGGCTAGCGGCAACACCGGGGAGCTGTTTTTT
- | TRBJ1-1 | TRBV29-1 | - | CSVEGPNLNTEAFF | TGCAGCGTTGAGGGACCAAATTTGAACACTGAAGCTTTCTTT
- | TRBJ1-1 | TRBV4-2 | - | CASSPKMNTEAFF | TGTGCCAGCAGCCCCAAGATGAACACTGAAGCTTTCTTT
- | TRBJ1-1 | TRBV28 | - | CASSLSGRREAFF | TGTGCCAGCAGTTTGTCGGGGCGGAGGGAAGCTTTCTTT
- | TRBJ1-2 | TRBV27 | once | CASRPSGNYGYTF | TGTGCCAGCAGGCCCTCGGGTAACTATGGCTACACCTTC
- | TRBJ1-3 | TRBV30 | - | CAWSVTSGNTIYF | TGTGCCTGGAGTGTTACCAGCGGAAACACCATATATTTT
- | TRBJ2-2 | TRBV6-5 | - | CASRRGTGELFF | TGTGCCAGCAGGAGGGGGACCGGGGAGCTGTTTTTT
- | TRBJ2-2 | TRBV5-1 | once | CASSLPPGTGELFF | TGCGCCAGCAGCTTGCCTCCAGGAACCGGGGAGCTGTTTTTT
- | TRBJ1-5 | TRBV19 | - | CASCTGNQPQHF | TGTGCCAGTTGCACAGGGAATCAGCCCCAGCATTTT
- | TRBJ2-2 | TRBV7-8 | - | CASSSGELFF | TGTGCCAGCAGCTCCGGGGAGCTGTTTTTT
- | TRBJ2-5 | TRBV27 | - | CASSTGFGATQYF | TGTGCCAGCAGTACTGGGTTCGGGGCTACCCAGTACTTC
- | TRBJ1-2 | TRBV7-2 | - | CASSLARWVYGYTF | TGTGCCAGCAGCTTAGCCCGGTGGGTCTATGGCTACACCTTC
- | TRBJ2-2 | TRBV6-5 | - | CASSYLGRAGELFF | TGTGCCAGCAGTTATCTCGGGAGAGCCGGGGAGCTGTTTTTT
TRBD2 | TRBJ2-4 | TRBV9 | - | CASSAGGAKNIQYF | TGTGCCAGCAGCGCCGGGGGGGCCAAAAACATTCAGTACTTC
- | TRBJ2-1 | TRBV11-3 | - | CASSLENRDYNEQFF | TGTGCCAGCAGCTTAGAGAACCGGGACTACAATGAGCAGTTCTTC
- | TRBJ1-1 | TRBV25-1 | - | CASSVLAEAFF | TGTGCCAGCAGTGTGTTGGCTGAAGCTTTCTTT
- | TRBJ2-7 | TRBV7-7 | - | CASSLSGAREQYF | TGTGCCAGCAGCTTATCGGGGGCGCGCGAGCAGTACTTC
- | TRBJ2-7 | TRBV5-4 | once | CASSFTPSYEQYF | TGTGCCAGCAGCTTTACTCCCTCCTACGAGCAGTACTTC
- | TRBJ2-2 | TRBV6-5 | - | CASSSGGLGGELFF | TGTGCCAGCAGTTCAGGGGGGCTGGGCGGGGAGCTGTTTTTT
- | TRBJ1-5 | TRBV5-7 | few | CASSCPREVSNQPQHF | TGTGCCAGCAGCTGCCCCAGGGAGGTGTCAAATCAGCCCCAGCATTTT
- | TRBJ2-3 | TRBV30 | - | CAWWVGGNGADTQYF | TGTGCCTGGTGGGTTGGCGGGAACGGGGCAGATACGCAGTATTTT
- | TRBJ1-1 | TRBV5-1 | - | CASSGGGHPVDEAFF | TGCGCCAGCAGCGGAGGGGGACACCCAGTTGATGAAGCTTTCTTT
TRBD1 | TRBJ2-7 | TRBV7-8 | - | CASSLARQGASYEQYF | TGTGCCAGCAGCTTAGCGCGACAGGGGGCCTCCTACGAGCAGTACTTC